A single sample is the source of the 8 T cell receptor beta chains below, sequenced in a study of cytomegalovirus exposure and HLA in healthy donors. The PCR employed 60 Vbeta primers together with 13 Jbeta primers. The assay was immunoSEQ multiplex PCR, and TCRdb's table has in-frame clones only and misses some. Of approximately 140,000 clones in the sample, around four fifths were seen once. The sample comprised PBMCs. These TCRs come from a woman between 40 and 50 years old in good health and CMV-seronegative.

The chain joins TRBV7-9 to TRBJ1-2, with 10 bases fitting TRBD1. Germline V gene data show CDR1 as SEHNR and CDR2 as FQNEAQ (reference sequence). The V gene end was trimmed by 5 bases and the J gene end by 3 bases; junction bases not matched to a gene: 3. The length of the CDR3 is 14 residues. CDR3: CASSRGQGYYGYTF. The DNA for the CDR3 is TGTGCCAGCAGCCGGGGACAGGGGTACTATGGCTACACCTTC.

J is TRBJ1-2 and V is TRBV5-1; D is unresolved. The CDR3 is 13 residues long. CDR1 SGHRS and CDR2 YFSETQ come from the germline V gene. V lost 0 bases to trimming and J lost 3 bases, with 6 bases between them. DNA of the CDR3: TGCGCCAGCAGCTTGGGCAGCGACTATGGCTACACCTTC. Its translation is CASSLGSDYGYTF.

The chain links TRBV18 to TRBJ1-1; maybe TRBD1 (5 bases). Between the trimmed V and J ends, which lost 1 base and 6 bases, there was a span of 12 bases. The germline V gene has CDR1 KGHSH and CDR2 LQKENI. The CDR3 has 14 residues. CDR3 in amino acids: CASSPRSRGPEAFF. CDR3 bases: TGTGCCAGCTCACCACGATCAAGGGGTCCTGAAGCTTTCTTT.

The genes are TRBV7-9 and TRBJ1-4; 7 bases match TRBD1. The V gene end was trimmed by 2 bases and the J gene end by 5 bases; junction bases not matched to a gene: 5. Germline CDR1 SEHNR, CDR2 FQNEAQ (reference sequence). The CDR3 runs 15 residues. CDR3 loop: CASSLRTGANEKLFF. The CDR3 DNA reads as TGTGCCAGCAGCTTAAGGACAGGCGCAAATGAAAAACTGTTTTTT.

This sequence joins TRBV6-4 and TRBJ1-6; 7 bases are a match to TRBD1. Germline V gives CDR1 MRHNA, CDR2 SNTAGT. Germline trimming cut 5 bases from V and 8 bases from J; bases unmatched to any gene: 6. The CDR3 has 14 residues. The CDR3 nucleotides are TGTGCCAGCAGTCGGGACAGCCGAGATTCACCCCTCCACTTT. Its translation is CASSRDSRDSPLHF.

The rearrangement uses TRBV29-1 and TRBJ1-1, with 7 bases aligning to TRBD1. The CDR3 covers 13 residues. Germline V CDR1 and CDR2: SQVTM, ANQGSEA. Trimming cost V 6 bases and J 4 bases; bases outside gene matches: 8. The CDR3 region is CSVTGVGSTEAFF. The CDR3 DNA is TGCAGCGTAACAGGGGTCGGGAGCACTGAAGCTTTCTTT.

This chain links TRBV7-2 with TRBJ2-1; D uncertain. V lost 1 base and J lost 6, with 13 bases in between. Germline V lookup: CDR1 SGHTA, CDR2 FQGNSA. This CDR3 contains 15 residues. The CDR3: CASSLDRALSNEQFF. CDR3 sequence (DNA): TGTGCCAGCAGCTTAGATCGCGCCCTCTCCAATGAGCAGTTCTTC.

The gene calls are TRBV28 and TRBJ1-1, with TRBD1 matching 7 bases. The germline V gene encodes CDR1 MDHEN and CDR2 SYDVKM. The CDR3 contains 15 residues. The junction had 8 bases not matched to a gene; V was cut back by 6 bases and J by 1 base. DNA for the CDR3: TGTGCCAGCAGCGCCGGGGACAGACCGAACACTGAAGCTTTCTTT. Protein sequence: CASSAGDRPNTEAFF.